These T cell receptor beta chains were read from a single sample in a study of T cell repertoires in cytomegalovirus infection. These TCRs' antigens remain unknown. TCRdb reanalysed the reads using MiXCR and keeps one entry per CDR3 protein. The sample gives some 940,000 distinct CDR3 sequences, around 32% of which show up once; around 15% is in the top ten. The material sequenced was cultured CD8+ T cells from PBMCs, taken from culture after CMV antigen stimulation. The receptor source for this set is a human donor in good health (CMV status not recorded). Some clones in this sample may be carry-over from other donors' samples. The CDR3 runs from the conserved cysteine through the conserved F or W. A D gene is named only where the DNA matches it firmly. Some rows have no size entry. The others give once, few or many, or a class for an expanded clone.

v_gene,abundance,j_gene,d_gene,CDR3aa,CDR3nt
TRBV5-5,few,TRBJ2-1,TRBD1,CASSWVTGDEQFF,TGTGCCAGCAGCTGGGTGACAGGGGATGAGCAGTTCTTC
TRBV19,few,TRBJ2-1,-,CASSPLEGGRGNEQFF,TGTGCCAGTAGCCCCCTCGAGGGGGGTAGGGGCAATGAGCAGTTCTTC
TRBV6-1,few,TRBJ2-1,TRBD2,CASSEQGGFNEQFF,TGTGCCAGCAGTGAACAGGGAGGGTTCAATGAGCAGTTCTTC
TRBV27,many,TRBJ2-5,TRBD2,CASSSGLAGETQYF,TGTGCCAGCAGTTCCGGACTAGCTGGGGAGACCCAGTACTTC
TRBV7-9,-,TRBJ2-7,-,CASSLDGGTYEQYF,TGTGCCAGCAGCTTAGATGGAGGGACCTACGAGCAGTACTTC
TRBV7-6,many,TRBJ1-1,TRBD1,CASSPGQGNTEAFF,TGTGCCAGTAGTCCAGGACAGGGAAACACTGAAGCTTTCTTT
TRBV19,few,TRBJ1-2,-,CASDPRPYSSTNYGYTF,TGTGCCAGCGACCCACGACCCTACTCGTCGACTAACTATGGCTACACCTTC
TRBV19,-,TRBJ1-5,-,CASSIRDTGNQPQHF,TGTGCCAGTAGCATCCGGGACACTGGCAATCAGCCCCAGCATTTT
TRBV3-1,-,TRBJ2-2,TRBD2,CASSRRRRGERGSVNTGELFF,TGTGCCAGCAGCCGCCGACGACGCGGGGAGCGGGGGTCCGTGAACACCGGGGAGCTGTTTTTT
TRBV7-9,few,TRBJ2-5,TRBD1,CASSKEGQTQETQYF,TGTGCCAGCAGCAAAGAGGGACAGACGCAAGAGACCCAGTACTTC
TRBV6-5,few,TRBJ2-2,-,CASSYRRAGELFF,TGTGCCAGCAGTTACCGGAGGGCCGGGGAGCTGTTTTTT